The source of this T cell receptor (beta chain) is a study of cytomegalovirus exposure and HLA in healthy donors. Broader study findings: With later analysis, a missense DCLRE1C variant became linked to TCR beta V- and J-gene trimming. Some V segments (TRBV6-2 and TRBV6-3 among them) were excluded as indistinguishable.

This clone was seen once. Antigen specificity is unknown. PCR was performed using 60 Vbeta and 13 Jbeta primers. Measured with immunoSEQ multiplex PCR; TCRdb has only the in-frame clones, and not every one. This table has more than 200,000 clones, over 75% appearing once. Looked up from germline, CDR1 is LNHNV and CDR2 is YYDKDF (reference sequence). The V and J ends lost 0 bases and 1 base respectively, with 9 bases between them. The CDR3 contains 15 residues. Sequencing was carried out using PBMCs. The chain has TRBV15 and TRBJ1-1; tentatively, D is TRBD1 (6 bases). This sequence originates from a male donor in good health and CMV-seronegative. This chain's CDR3 is CATSRDRGANTEAFF. The CDR3 region has the DNA TGTGCCACCAGCAGAGACAGGGGCGCGAACACTGAAGCTTTCTTT.